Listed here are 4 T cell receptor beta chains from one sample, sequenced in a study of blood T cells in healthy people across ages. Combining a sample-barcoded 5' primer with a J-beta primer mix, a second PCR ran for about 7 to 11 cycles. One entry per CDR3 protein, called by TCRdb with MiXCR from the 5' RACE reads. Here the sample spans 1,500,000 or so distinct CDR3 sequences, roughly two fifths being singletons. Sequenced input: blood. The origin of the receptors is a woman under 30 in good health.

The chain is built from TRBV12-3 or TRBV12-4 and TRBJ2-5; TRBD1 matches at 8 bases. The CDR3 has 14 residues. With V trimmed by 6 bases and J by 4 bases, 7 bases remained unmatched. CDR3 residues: CASSRNGQGETQYF. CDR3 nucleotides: TGTGCCAGCAGCCGAAACGGACAGGGAGAGACCCAGTACTTC.

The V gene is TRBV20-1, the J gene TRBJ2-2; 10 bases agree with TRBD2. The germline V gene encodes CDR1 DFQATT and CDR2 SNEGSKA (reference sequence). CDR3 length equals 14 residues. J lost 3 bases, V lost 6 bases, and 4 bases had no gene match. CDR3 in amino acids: CSALAGAYTGELFF. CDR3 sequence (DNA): TGCAGTGCGCTAGCGGGAGCGTACACCGGGGAGCTGTTTTTT.

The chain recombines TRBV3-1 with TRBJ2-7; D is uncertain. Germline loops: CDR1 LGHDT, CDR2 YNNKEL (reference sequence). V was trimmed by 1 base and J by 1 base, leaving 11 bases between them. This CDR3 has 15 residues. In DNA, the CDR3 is TGTGCCAGCAGCCAAGGGATGTCGGAATCCTACGAGCAGTACTTC. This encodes CASSQGMSESYEQYF.

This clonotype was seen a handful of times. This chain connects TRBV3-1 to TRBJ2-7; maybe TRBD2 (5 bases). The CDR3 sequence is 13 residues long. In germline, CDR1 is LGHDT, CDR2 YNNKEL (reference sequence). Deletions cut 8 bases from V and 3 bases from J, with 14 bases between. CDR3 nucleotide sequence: TGTGCCAGCCGGGGAGCGGTGCTCTACGAGCAGTACTTC. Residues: CASRGAVLYEQYF.